The T cell receptor (beta chain) described here comes from a study of T cell repertoires in cytomegalovirus infection. Looking at the study overall: Based on public TCR beta signatures, there were indications of CMV infection and of a matching HLA type.

This clonotype has a handful of counts. Antigen: not known. TCRdb passed the reads through MiXCR, listing each CDR3 protein once. The sample includes about 260,000 distinct CDR3 sequences, roughly an eighth of them seen just once. The study, taken as a whole, reports: Dominant in the ex vivo response were TCR beta clonotypes restricted by HLA-C and specific for CMV. Totalled public TCR beta family frequency picked out people who carried CMV plus the relevant HLA.

Germline V gives CDR1 SNHLY, CDR2 FYNNEI. V lost 8 bases, J lost 0 bases, and 7 bases stayed unmatched. The CDR3 is 16 residues long. The J gene is TRBJ2-2, the V gene TRBV2, with 9 bases matching TRBD2. The TCR sequence derives from a human donor in good health (CMV status not recorded). Some clones in this sample may be carry-over from other donors' samples. The source material was PBMCs. CDR3 residues: CASGSSGRTNTGELFF. CDR3 sequence (DNA): TGTGCCAGCGGGAGTAGCGGGAGAACGAACACCGGGGAGCTGTTTTTT.